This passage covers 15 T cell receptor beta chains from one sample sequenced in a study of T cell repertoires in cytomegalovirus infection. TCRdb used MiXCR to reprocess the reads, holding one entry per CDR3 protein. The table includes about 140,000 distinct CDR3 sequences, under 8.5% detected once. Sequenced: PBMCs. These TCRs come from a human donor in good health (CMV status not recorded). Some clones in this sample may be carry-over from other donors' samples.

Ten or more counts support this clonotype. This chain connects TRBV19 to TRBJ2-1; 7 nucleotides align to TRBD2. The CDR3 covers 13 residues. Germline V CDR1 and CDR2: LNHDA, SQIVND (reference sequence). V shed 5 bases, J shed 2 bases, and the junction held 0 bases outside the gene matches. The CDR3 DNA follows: TGTGCCAGTAGTCGGGGGGCCTACAATGAGCAGTTCTTC. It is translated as CASSRGAYNEQFF. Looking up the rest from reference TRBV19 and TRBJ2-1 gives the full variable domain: DGGITQSPKYLFRKEGQNVTLSCEQNLNHDAMYWYRQDPGQGLRLIYYSQIVNDFQKGDIAEGYSVSREKKESFPLTVTSAQKNPTAFYLCASSRGAYNEQFFGPGTRLTVL.

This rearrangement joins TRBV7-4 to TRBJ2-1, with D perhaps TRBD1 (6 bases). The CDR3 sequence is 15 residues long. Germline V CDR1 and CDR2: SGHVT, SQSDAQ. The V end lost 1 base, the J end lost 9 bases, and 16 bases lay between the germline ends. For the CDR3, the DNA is TGTGCCAGCAGCTTAGACGGTCGCAGGGGAAGTGAGCAGTTCTTC. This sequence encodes CASSLDGRRGSEQFF.

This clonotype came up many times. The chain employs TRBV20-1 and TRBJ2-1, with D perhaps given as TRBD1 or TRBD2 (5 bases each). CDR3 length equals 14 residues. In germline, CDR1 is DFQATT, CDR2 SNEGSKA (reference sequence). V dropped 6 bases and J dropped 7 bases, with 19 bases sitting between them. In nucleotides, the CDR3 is TGCAGTGCCTACCGGGGCCTCACGGGGAATGAGCAGTTCTTC. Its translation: CSAYRGLTGNEQFF.

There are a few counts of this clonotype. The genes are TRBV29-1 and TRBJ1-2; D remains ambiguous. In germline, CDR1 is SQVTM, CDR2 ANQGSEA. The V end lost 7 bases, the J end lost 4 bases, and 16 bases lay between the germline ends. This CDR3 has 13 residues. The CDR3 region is CSAPEESRYGYTF. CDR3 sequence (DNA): TGCAGCGCCCCGGAGGAATCACGCTATGGCTACACCTTC. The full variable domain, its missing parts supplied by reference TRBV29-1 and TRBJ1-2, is SAVISQKPSRDICQRGTSLTIQCQVDSQVTMMFWYRQQPGQSLTLIATANQGSEATYESGFVIDKFPISRPNLTFSTLTVSNMSPEDSSIYLCSAPEESRYGYTFGSGTRLTVV.

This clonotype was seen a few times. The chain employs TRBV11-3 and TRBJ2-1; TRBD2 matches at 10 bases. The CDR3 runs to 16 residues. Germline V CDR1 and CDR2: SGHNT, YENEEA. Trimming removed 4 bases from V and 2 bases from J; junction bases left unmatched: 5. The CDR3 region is CASSWSGGGTYNEQFF. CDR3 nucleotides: TGTGCCAGCAGCTGGAGCGGGGGGGGAACCTACAATGAGCAGTTCTTC.

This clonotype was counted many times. CDR3 region: CASSLAILAGTYNEQFF. CDR3 coding DNA: TGTGCCAGCAGCTTAGCGATCCTAGCGGGAACCTACAATGAGCAGTTCTTC. V gene TRBV7-9 combines with J gene TRBJ2-1, with 9 nucleotides matching TRBD2. The germline gives CDR1 SEHNR, CDR2 FQNEAQ (reference sequence). Trimming at V came to 0 bases and at J to 2 bases, leaving 5 bases not matched to a gene. The CDR3 has 17 amino acids.

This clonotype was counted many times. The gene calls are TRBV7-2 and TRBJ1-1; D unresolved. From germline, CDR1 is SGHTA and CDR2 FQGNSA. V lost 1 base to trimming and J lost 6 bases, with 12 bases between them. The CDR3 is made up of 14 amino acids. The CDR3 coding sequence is TGTGCCAGCAGCTTAGTAAGTACGGCGGCTGAAGCTTTCTTT. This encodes CASSLVSTAAEAFF. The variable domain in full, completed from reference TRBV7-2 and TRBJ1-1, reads GAGVSQSPSNKVTEKGKDVELRCDPISGHTALYWYRQSLGQGLEFLIYFQGNSAPDKSGLPSDRFSAERTGGSVSTLTIQRTQQEDSAVYLCASSLVSTAAEAFFGQGTRLTVV.

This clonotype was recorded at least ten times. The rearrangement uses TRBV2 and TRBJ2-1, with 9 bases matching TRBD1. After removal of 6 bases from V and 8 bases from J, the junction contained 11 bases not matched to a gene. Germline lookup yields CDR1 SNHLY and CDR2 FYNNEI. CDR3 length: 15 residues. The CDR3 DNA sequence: TGTGCCAGCAGCTTCACCGGGACAGGGAGGGATGAGCAGTTCTTC. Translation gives CASSFTGTGRDEQFF.

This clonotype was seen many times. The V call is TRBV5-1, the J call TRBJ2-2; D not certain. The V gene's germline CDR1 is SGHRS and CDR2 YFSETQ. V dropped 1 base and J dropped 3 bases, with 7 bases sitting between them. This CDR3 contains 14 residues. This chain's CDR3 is CASSLTYYTGELFF. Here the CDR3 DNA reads TGCGCCAGCAGCTTGACCTATTACACCGGGGAGCTGTTTTTT.

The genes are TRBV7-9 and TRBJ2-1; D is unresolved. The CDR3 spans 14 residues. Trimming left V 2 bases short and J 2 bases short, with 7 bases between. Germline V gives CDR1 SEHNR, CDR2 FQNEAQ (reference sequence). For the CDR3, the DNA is TGTGCCAGCAGCTTACCCCCGGCCTACAATGAGCAGTTCTTC. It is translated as CASSLPPAYNEQFF.

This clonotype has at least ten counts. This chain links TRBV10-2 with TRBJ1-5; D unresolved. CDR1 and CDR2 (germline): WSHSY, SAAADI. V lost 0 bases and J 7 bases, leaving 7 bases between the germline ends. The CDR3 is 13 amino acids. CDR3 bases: TGCGCCAGCAGTGAGTCCCCGGGGCAGCCCCAGCATTTT. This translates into CASSESPGQPQHF.

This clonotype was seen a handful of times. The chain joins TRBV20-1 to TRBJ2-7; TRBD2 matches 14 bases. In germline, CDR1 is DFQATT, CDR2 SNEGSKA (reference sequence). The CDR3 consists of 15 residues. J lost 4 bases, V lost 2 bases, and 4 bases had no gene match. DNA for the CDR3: TGCAGTGCTAGACCGGGACTAGCGGGGGCGTACGAGCAGTACTTC. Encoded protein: CSARPGLAGAYEQYF.

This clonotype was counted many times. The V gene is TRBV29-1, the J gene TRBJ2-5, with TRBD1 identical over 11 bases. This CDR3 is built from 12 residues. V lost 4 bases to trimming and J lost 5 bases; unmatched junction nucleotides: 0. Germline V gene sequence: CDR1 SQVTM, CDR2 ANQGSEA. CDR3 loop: CSVGDRGETQYF. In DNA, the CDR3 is TGCAGCGTTGGGGACAGGGGGGAGACCCAGTACTTC.

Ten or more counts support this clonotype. CDR3 in amino acids: CASSLARFPGQGYGYTF. In DNA form, the CDR3 reads TGTGCCAGCAGCTTAGCCCGCTTCCCGGGACAGGGTTATGGCTACACCTTC. V usage is TRBV7-8 and J usage is TRBJ1-2; 9 nucleotides line up with TRBD1. The CDR3 consists of 17 residues. Germline CDR1 is SGHVS and CDR2 is FQNEAQ. With 0 bases clipped from V and 5 bases from J, the junction kept 10 bases outside the gene matches.

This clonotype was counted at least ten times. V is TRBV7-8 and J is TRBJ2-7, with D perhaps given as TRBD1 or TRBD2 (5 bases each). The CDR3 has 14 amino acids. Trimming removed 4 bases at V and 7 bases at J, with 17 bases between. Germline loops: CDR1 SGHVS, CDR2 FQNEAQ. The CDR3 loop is CASSSSGDEGEQYF. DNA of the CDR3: TGTGCCAGCAGCTCGTCCGGAGACGAGGGGGAGCAGTACTTC.